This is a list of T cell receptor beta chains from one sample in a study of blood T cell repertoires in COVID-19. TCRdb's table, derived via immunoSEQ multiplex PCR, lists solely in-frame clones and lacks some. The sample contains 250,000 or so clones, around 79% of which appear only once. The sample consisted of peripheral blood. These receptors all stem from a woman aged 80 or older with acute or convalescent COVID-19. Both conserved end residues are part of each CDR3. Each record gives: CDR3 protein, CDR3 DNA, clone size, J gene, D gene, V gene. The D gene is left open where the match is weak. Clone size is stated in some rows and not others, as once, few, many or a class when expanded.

CDR3: CASSPGQGGAFF
DNA: TGTGCCAGCAGTCCCGGACAGGGAGGAGCTTTCTTT
size: few
J: TRBJ1-1
D: TRBD1
V: TRBV6-6

CDR3: CASKGDQETQYF
DNA: TGTGCCAGCAAGGGGGACCAAGAGACCCAGTACTTC
size: -
J: TRBJ2-5
D: -
V: TRBV25-1

CDR3: CASSYSAGGQETQYF
DNA: TGCGCCAGCAGCTACTCAGCGGGGGGGCAAGAGACCCAGTACTTC
size: -
J: TRBJ2-5
D: TRBD2
V: TRBV5-1

CDR3: CASSEYLFSGGHQETQYF
DNA: TGTGCCAGCAGTGAATATTTGTTTAGCGGGGGGCACCAAGAGACCCAGTACTTC
size: -
J: TRBJ2-5
D: TRBD2
V: TRBV25-1

CDR3: CASSSMGFGTYTF
DNA: TGCGCCAGCAGCTCCATGGGCTTTGGCACCTACACCTTC
size: -
J: TRBJ1-2
D: -
V: TRBV5-1

CDR3: CASSLDSQETQYF
DNA: TGTGCCAGCAGCTTAGACTCCCAAGAGACCCAGTACTTC
size: -
J: TRBJ2-5
D: -
V: TRBV13

CDR3: CASSMTGVWEKLFF
DNA: TGTGCCAGCAGCATGACAGGGGTGTGGGAAAAACTGTTTTTT
size: -
J: TRBJ1-4
D: TRBD1
V: TRBV2

CDR3: CASSYSSGRSSNQPQHF
DNA: TGTGCCAGCAGTTACTCTAGCGGACGAAGTAGCAATCAGCCCCAGCATTTT
size: -
J: TRBJ1-5
D: -
V: TRBV6-2/TRBV6-3

CDR3: CASRPYRDYTF
DNA: TGTGCCAGCAGACCTTACAGGGATTACACCTTC
size: -
J: TRBJ1-2
D: -
V: TRBV2

CDR3: CASSSTRGREGNSPLHF
DNA: TGTGCCAGCAGCTCCACGCGCGGAAGGGAGGGTAATTCACCCCTCCACTTT
size: once
J: TRBJ1-6
D: -
V: TRBV12-1

CDR3: CASREQGFYEQYF
DNA: TGTGCCAGCAGGGAACAGGGATTCTACGAGCAGTACTTC
size: once
J: TRBJ2-7
D: -
V: TRBV6-6

CDR3: CASSKAVQEESTDTQYF
DNA: TGTGCCAGCAGCAAAGCGGTCCAGGAGGAGAGCACAGATACGCAGTATTTT
size: -
J: TRBJ2-3
D: -
V: TRBV21-1

CDR3: CAISLAGTGGESKQFF
DNA: TGTGCCATCAGCTTAGCCGGGACAGGGGGCGAATCTAAGCAGTTCTTC
size: few
J: TRBJ2-1
D: TRBD1
V: TRBV10-3

CDR3: CASSISFDQPQHF
DNA: TGTGCCAGTAGTATTTCCTTCGATCAGCCCCAGCATTTT
size: few
J: TRBJ1-5
D: -
V: TRBV19

CDR3: CASNGQGISYGYTF
DNA: TGTGCCAGCAATGGACAGGGGATTTCATATGGCTACACCTTC
size: once
J: TRBJ1-2
D: TRBD1
V: TRBV6-1

CDR3: CASSRSGGYNEQFF
DNA: TGTGCCAGTAGTCGAAGCGGGGGGTACAATGAGCAGTTCTTC
size: -
J: TRBJ2-1
D: TRBD2
V: TRBV19

CDR3: CASSLNRKNTEAFF
DNA: TGTGCCAGCAGCTTGAACAGGAAGAACACTGAAGCTTTCTTT
size: -
J: TRBJ1-1
D: -
V: TRBV7-2

CDR3: CASSYFNRDSVNPGANVLTF
DNA: TGTGCCAGCAGTTACTTTAATAGGGACAGCGTTAATCCAGGGGCCAACGTCCTGACTTTC
size: -
J: TRBJ2-6
D: TRBD1
V: TRBV27

CDR3: CSVEIFSFRGSSGYTF
DNA: TGCAGCGTTGAAATTTTTTCTTTCAGGGGGTCTTCCGGCTACACCTTC
size: -
J: TRBJ1-2
D: TRBD1
V: TRBV29-1

CDR3: CASSSHVLAGRETQYF
DNA: TGTGCCAGCAGTTCTCACGTACTAGCGGGACGGGAGACCCAGTACTTC
size: once
J: TRBJ2-5
D: TRBD2
V: TRBV25-1

CDR3: CASRVYNSPLHF
DNA: TGTGCCAGCCGGGTATACAATTCACCCCTCCACTTT
size: -
J: TRBJ1-6
D: -
V: TRBV6-5

CDR3: CASSQLAGAYNEQFF
DNA: TGTGCCAGCAGCCAGCTAGCGGGCGCCTACAATGAGCAGTTCTTC
size: -
J: TRBJ2-1
D: TRBD2
V: TRBV7-9

CDR3: CASSAAGTGEEKLFF
DNA: TGTGCCAGCAGCGCCGCCGGGACAGGGGAAGAAAAACTGTTTTTT
size: many
J: TRBJ1-4
D: TRBD1
V: TRBV9

CDR3: CASSETQGQGQNIQYF
DNA: TGTGCCAGCAGTGAGACGCAGGGACAGGGACAAAACATTCAGTACTTC
size: few
J: TRBJ2-4
D: TRBD1
V: TRBV2

CDR3: CASSLYGSGETQYF
DNA: TGTGCCAGCAGCTTGTACGGGAGCGGGGAGACCCAGTACTTC
size: -
J: TRBJ2-5
D: -
V: TRBV13

CDR3: CASSYSGISRGTEAFF
DNA: TGTGCCAGCAGTTACTCGGGCATCTCAAGGGGCACTGAAGCTTTCTTT
size: -
J: TRBJ1-1
D: -
V: TRBV6-5

CDR3: CASSILGITNEKLFF
DNA: TGTGCCAGTAGTATACTCGGGATTACTAATGAAAAACTGTTTTTT
size: -
J: TRBJ1-4
D: -
V: TRBV19

CDR3: CASTRGDYGYTF
DNA: TGCGCCAGCACCAGGGGCGACTATGGCTACACCTTC
size: -
J: TRBJ1-2
D: -
V: TRBV10-2

CDR3: CASSPSFRGIGEQFF
DNA: TGTGCCAGCTCACCATCCTTCAGGGGAATAGGTGAGCAGTTCTTC
size: -
J: TRBJ2-1
D: -
V: TRBV18

CDR3: CASSPQQGRGNQPQHF
DNA: TGTGCCAGCTCACCCCAACAGGGTAGGGGCAATCAGCCCCAGCATTTT
size: -
J: TRBJ1-5
D: -
V: TRBV18

CDR3: CAISPTRGLTDTQYF
DNA: TGTGCCATCAGTCCGACTAGGGGGCTTACAGATACGCAGTATTTT
size: -
J: TRBJ2-3
D: -
V: TRBV10-3

CDR3: CASSQVIALPDTQYF
DNA: TGCGCCAGCAGCCAAGTAATTGCACTACCAGATACGCAGTATTTT
size: -
J: TRBJ2-3
D: -
V: TRBV4-3

CDR3: CASSDPSMTGGEQFF
DNA: TGTGCCAGCAGTGATCCCTCGATGACAGGGGGTGAGCAGTTCTTC
size: few
J: TRBJ2-1
D: TRBD1
V: TRBV6-1

CDR3: CASSSQTQGIGNTIYF
DNA: TGCGCCAGCAGCTCCCAGACGCAGGGCATCGGAAACACCATATATTTT
size: -
J: TRBJ1-3
D: -
V: TRBV5-1

CDR3: CASSVDRGGSYGYTF
DNA: TGTGCCAGCAGCGTCGACAGGGGAGGAAGCTATGGCTACACCTTC
size: -
J: TRBJ1-2
D: TRBD1
V: TRBV7-2

CDR3: CASSPMRDRGYTF
DNA: TGTGCCAGCAGCCCGATGCGCGATCGAGGCTACACCTTC
size: -
J: TRBJ1-2
D: -
V: TRBV11-2

CDR3: CASSADRGRIYGYTF
DNA: TGTGCCAGTAGCGCAGACAGGGGGCGCATCTATGGCTACACCTTC
size: -
J: TRBJ1-2
D: TRBD1
V: TRBV19

CDR3: CASSSYQTGYNGYTF
DNA: TGTGCCAGCAGCTCATACCAGACAGGGTATAATGGCTACACCTTC
size: -
J: TRBJ1-2
D: TRBD1
V: TRBV5-6

CDR3: CASSLQVNYEQYF
DNA: TGTGCCAGCAGTTTACAGGTTAACTACGAGCAGTACTTC
size: -
J: TRBJ2-7
D: -
V: TRBV12-3/TRBV12-4

CDR3: CASSDTGTVPTDTQYF
DNA: TGTGCCAGCAGTGACACCGGGACAGTACCAACAGATACGCAGTATTTT
size: once
J: TRBJ2-3
D: TRBD1
V: TRBV6-4

CDR3: CASSHTGDSTNEKLFF
DNA: TGTGCCAGCAGCCACACAGGGGACTCAACTAATGAAAAACTGTTTTTT
size: -
J: TRBJ1-4
D: TRBD1
V: TRBV3-1/TRBV3-2

CDR3: CASSSIRTTNTGELFF
DNA: TGTGCCAGCAGTTCCATAAGGACTACGAACACCGGGGAGCTGTTTTTT
size: -
J: TRBJ2-2
D: -
V: TRBV2

CDR3: CASGFWQGAIGNSPLHF
DNA: TGTGCTAGTGGTTTTTGGCAGGGGGCTATCGGCAATTCACCCCTCCACTTT
size: -
J: TRBJ1-6
D: TRBD1
V: TRBV12-5

CDR3: CASSRTAVSGANVLTF
DNA: TGTGCCAGCAGCAGGACAGCCGTCTCTGGGGCCAACGTCCTGACTTTC
size: once
J: TRBJ2-6
D: -
V: TRBV5-4

CDR3: CASRKDRGTYEQYF
DNA: TGTGCCAGCAGGAAGGACAGGGGAACGTACGAGCAGTACTTC
size: few
J: TRBJ2-7
D: -
V: TRBV21-1

CDR3: CASRPVGTDLPNTGELFF
DNA: TGTGCCAGCAGACCCGTCGGGACAGATTTACCGAACACCGGGGAGCTGTTTTTT
size: -
J: TRBJ2-2
D: TRBD1
V: TRBV7-9

CDR3: CASNLAGETQYF
DNA: TGTGCCAGCAATCTAGCGGGAGAGACCCAGTACTTC
size: -
J: TRBJ2-5
D: TRBD2
V: TRBV6-5

CDR3: CASSKQGGTYEQYF
DNA: TGTGCCAGCTCGAAACAGGGGGGTACCTACGAGCAGTACTTC
size: -
J: TRBJ2-7
D: TRBD1
V: TRBV18

CDR3: CASSEAGTGPPGANVLTF
DNA: TGTGCCAGCAGTGAAGCGGGGACAGGACCTCCCGGGGCCAACGTCCTGACTTTC
size: -
J: TRBJ2-6
D: TRBD1
V: TRBV6-1

CDR3: CASRDRLNQPQHF
DNA: TGTGCCAGCCGAGACAGGCTCAATCAGCCCCAGCATTTT
size: medium-sized
J: TRBJ1-5
D: -
V: TRBV21-1

CDR3: CASSSTSGTLNEQFF
DNA: TGCGCCAGCAGCTCGACTAGCGGGACACTTAATGAGCAGTTCTTC
size: -
J: TRBJ2-1
D: TRBD2
V: TRBV5-1

CDR3: CASSLYGLAGANEQFF
DNA: TGTGCCAGCAGCCTTTATGGGCTAGCGGGAGCAAATGAGCAGTTCTTC
size: -
J: TRBJ2-1
D: TRBD2
V: TRBV9

CDR3: CASSQVGEEAFF
DNA: TGTGCCAGCTCCCAGGTAGGGGAAGAAGCTTTCTTT
size: few
J: TRBJ1-1
D: -
V: TRBV18

CDR3: CASSPQPGESYGYTF
DNA: TGTGCCAGCAGTCCACAGCCGGGGGAGTCCTATGGCTACACCTTC
size: once
J: TRBJ1-2
D: -
V: TRBV6-5

CDR3: CASSLSGRDTGELFF
DNA: TGTGCCAGCAGCCTTTCGGGGAGAGACACCGGGGAGCTGTTTTTT
size: -
J: TRBJ2-2
D: -
V: TRBV6-2/TRBV6-3

CDR3: CASSVGVGGNEKLFF
DNA: TGTGCCAGCAGCGTAGGAGTCGGCGGCAATGAAAAACTGTTTTTT
size: -
J: TRBJ1-4
D: -
V: TRBV9

CDR3: CASSVGEGLAYEQYF
DNA: TGTGCCAGCAGCGTAGGGGAGGGCCTAGCCTACGAGCAGTACTTC
size: -
J: TRBJ2-7
D: TRBD2
V: TRBV9

CDR3: CASSFPGTGGETQYF
DNA: TGTGCCAGCAGCTTTCCCGGGACAGGGGGGGAGACCCAGTACTTC
size: -
J: TRBJ2-5
D: TRBD1
V: TRBV11-1

CDR3: CASRRSGTAMTYEQYF
DNA: TGTGCCAGCAGACGATCCGGGACAGCTATGACCTACGAGCAGTACTTC
size: -
J: TRBJ2-7
D: TRBD1
V: TRBV27

CDR3: CASSPIGTSGGTGELFF
DNA: TGTGCCAGCAGCCCCATTGGGACTAGCGGGGGTACCGGGGAGCTGTTTTTT
size: -
J: TRBJ2-2
D: TRBD2
V: TRBV6-2/TRBV6-3